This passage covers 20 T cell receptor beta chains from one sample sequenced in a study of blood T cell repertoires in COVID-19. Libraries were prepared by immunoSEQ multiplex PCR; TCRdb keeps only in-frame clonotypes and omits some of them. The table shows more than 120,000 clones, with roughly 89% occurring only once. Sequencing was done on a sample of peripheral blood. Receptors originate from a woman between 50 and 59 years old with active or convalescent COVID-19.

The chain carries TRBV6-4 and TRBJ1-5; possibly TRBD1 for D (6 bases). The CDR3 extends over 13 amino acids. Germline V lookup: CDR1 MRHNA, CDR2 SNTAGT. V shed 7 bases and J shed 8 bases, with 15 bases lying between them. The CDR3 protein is CASIWGGAEPQHF. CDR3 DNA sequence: TGTGCCAGCATTTGGGGGGGCGCGGAGCCCCAGCATTTT.

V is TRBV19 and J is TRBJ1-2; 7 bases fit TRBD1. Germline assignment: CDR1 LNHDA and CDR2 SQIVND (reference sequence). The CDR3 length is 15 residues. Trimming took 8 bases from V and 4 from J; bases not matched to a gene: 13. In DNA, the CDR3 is TGTGCCAGTGCTATTCGCGTAGGGGGCTCCTATGGCTACACCTTC. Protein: CASAIRVGGSYGYTF.

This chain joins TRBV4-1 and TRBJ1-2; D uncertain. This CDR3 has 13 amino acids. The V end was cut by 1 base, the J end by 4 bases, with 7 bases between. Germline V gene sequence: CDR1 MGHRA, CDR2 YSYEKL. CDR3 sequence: CASSQVGSYGYTF. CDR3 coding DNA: TGCGCCAGCAGCCAAGTGGGGAGCTATGGCTACACCTTC.

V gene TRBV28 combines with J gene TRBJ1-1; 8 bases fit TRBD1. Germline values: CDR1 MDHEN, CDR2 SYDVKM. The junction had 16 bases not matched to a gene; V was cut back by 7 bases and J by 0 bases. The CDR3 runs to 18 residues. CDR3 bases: TGTGCCAGCACTCTCGCCGCGACAGGGGTTAAAATGAACACTGAAGCTTTCTTT. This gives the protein CASTLAATGVKMNTEAFF.

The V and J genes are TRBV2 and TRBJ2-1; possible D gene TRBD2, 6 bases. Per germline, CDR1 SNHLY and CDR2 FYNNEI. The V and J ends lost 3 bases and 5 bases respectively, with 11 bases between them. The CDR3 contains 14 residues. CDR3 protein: CASSEGGIDNEQFF. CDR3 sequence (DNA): TGTGCCAGCAGTGAGGGGGGAATAGACAATGAGCAGTTCTTC.

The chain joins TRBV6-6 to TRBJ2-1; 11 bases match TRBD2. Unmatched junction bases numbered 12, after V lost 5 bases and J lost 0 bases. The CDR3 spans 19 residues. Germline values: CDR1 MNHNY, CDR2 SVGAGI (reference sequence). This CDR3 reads CASSPLAGGVGSSYNEQFF. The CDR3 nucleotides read TGTGCCAGCAGTCCGCTAGCGGGAGGCGTGGGGAGCTCCTACAATGAGCAGTTCTTC.

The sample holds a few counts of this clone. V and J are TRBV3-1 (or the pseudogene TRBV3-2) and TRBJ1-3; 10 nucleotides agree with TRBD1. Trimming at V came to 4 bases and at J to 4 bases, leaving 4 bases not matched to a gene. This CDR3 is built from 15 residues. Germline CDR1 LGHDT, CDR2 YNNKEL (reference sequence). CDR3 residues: CASSRGQGSGNTIYF. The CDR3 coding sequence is TGTGCCAGCAGCCGGGGACAGGGGTCGGGAAACACCATATATTTT.

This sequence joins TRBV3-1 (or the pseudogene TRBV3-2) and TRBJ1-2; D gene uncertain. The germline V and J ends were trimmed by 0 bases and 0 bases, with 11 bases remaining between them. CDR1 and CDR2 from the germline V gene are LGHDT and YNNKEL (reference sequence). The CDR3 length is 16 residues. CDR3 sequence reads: CASSQDSRSSNYGYTF. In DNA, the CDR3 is TGTGCCAGCAGCCAAGATAGTCGGAGTTCTAACTATGGCTACACCTTC.

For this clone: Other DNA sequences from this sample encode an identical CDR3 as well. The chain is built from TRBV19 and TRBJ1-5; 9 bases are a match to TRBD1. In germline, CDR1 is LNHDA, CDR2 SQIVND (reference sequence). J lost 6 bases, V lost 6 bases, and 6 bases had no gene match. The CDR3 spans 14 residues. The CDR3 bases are TGTGCCAGTAGCACAGTACAGGGGGCTCAGCCCCAGCATTTT. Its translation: CASSTVQGAQPQHF. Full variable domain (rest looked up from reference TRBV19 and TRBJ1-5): DGGITQSPKYLFRKEGQNVTLSCEQNLNHDAMYWYRQDPGQGLRLIYYSQIVNDFQKGDIAEGYSVSREKKESFPLTVTSAQKNPTAFYLCASSTVQGAQPQHFGDGTRLSIL.

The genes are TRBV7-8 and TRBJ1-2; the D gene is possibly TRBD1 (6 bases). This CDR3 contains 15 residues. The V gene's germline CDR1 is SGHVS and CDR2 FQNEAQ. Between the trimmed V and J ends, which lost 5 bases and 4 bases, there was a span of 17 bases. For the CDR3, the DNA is TGTGCCAGCAGCCCCCGAGGGGGTTGGAGCTATGGCTACACCTTC. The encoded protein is CASSPRGGWSYGYTF. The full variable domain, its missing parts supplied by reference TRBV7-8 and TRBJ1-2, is GAGVSQSPRYKVAKRGQDVALRCDPISGHVSLFWYQQALGQGPEFLTYFQNEAQLDKSGLPSDRFFAERPEGSVSTLKIQRTQQEDSAVYLCASSPRGGWSYGYTFGSGTRLTVV.

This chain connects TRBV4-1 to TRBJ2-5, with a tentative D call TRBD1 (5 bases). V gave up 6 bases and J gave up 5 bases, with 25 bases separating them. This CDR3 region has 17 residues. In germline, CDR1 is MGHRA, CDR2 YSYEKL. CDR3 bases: TGCGCCAGCAGATTTACCTTGGACAAGGGCCACGTGGAGACCCAGTACTTC. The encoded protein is CASRFTLDKGHVETQYF.

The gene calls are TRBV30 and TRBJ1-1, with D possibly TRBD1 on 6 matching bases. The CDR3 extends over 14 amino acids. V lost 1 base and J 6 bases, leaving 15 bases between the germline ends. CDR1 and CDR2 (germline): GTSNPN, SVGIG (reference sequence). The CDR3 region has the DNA TGTGCCTGGAGTGCACAGGGTATTTTAGCTGAAGCTTTCTTT. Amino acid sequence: CAWSAQGILAEAFF.

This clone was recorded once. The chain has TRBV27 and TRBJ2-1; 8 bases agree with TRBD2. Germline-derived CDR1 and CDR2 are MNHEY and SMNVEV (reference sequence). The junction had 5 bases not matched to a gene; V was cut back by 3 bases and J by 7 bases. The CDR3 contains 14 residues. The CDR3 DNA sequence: TGTGCCAGCAGTTTGCGGGGGGTTAGGAATGAGCAGTTCTTC. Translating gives CASSLRGVRNEQFF.

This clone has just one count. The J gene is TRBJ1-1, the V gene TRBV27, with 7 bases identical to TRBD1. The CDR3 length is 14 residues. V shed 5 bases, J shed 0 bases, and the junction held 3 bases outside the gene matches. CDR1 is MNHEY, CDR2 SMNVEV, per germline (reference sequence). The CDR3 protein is CASSRDRVNTEAFF. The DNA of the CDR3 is TGTGCCAGCAGTCGTGACAGGGTGAACACTGAAGCTTTCTTT.

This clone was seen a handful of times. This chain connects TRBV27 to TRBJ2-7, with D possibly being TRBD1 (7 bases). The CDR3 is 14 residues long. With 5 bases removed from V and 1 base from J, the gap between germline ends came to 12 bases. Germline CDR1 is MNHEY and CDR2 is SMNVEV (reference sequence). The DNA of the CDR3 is TGTGCCAGCAGTCCGGGGGACAGTTCCTACGAGCAGTACTTC. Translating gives CASSPGDSSYEQYF.

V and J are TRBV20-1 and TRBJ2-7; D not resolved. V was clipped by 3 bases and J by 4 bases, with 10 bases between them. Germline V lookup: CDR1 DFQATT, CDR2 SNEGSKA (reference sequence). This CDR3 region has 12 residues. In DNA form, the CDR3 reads TGCAGTGCTAGTAATGACTTATACGAGCAGTACTTC. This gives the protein CSASNDLYEQYF.

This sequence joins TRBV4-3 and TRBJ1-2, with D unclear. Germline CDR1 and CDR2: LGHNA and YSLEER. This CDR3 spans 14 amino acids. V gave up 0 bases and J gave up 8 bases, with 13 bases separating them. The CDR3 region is CASSQDGGRGGYTF. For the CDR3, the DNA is TGCGCCAGCAGCCAAGATGGCGGTCGGGGAGGCTACACCTTC.

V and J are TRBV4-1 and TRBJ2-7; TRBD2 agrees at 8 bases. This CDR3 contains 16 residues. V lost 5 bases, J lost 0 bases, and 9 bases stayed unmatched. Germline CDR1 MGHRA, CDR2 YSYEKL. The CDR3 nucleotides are TGCGCCAGCAGCGGAAGTAGCGGGACCAGCTCCTACGAGCAGTACTTC. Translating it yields CASSGSSGTSSYEQYF.

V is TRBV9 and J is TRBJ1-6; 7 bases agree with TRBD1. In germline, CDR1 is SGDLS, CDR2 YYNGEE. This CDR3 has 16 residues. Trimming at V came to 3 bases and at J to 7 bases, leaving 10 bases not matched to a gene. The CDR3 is CASSGVTGAGNSPLHF. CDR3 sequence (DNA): TGTGCCAGCAGCGGCGTAACAGGGGCAGGAAATTCACCCCTCCACTTT.

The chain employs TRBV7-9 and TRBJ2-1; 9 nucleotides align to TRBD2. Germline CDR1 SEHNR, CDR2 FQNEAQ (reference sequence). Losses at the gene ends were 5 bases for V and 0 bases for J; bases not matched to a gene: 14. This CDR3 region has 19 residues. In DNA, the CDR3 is TGTGCCAGCAGCCCACAGCGGGGGGCGGCTGGTAGCTCCTACAATGAGCAGTTCTTC. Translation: CASSPQRGAAGSSYNEQFF.